The present TCR beta chain was sequenced within a study of blood T cell repertoires in COVID-19. As for the study in general: Acute and convalescent COVID-19 samples came from the United States, Italy and Spain. T cells, B-cell-depleted T cells, or PBMCs supplied cDNA or gDNA.

J lost 5 bases, V lost 5 bases, and 5 bases had no gene match. The CDR3 loop spans 14 amino acids. The V gene's germline CDR1 is SEHNR and CDR2 FQNEAQ (reference sequence). The table lists this clone with a count of one. Assay used: immunoSEQ multiplex PCR; TCRdb lists only in-frame clones, some missing. In the table there are some 25,000 clones, around 94% of which are singletons. This clonotype was obtained from a woman between 45 and 60 years old with active COVID-19. V gene TRBV7-9 combines with J gene TRBJ1-5; TRBD1 matches 8 bases. The sequenced sample consisted of peripheral blood. The CDR3 sequence: CASSAGQGHQPQHF. CDR3 bases: TGTGCCAGCAGCGCCGGACAGGGCCATCAGCCCCAGCATTTT.